This record looks at one T cell receptor (beta chain) sequence and its context. Antigen specificity is unknown. The use of a sample-barcoded 5' primer and a J-beta primer mix characterized a second PCR of 7 to 11 cycles. TCRdb re-called the 5' RACE reads with MiXCR, one entry per CDR3 protein. The sample yields approximately 810,000 distinct CDR3 sequences, 29% seen once. These data are taken from a study of blood T cells in healthy people across ages. Study-wide findings and caveats: More naive CD4+ cells and higher diversity were found in long-lived than in aged donors. Any changes in expanded clonotypes were possibly confounded, as donor CMV status remained unknown.

Sample: blood. The sequence was collected from a woman older than 75 in good health.

The CDR3 here is CASSLNLGNSPLHF. The CDR3 DNA reads as TGTGCCAGCAGCCTCAACCTCGGTAATTCACCCCTCCACTTT. The gene calls are TRBV6-4 and TRBJ1-6; D ambiguous. Germline CDR1 and CDR2: MRHNA and SNTAGT. The CDR3 length is 14 residues. With 6 bases removed from V and 6 bases from J, the gap between germline ends came to 12 bases.